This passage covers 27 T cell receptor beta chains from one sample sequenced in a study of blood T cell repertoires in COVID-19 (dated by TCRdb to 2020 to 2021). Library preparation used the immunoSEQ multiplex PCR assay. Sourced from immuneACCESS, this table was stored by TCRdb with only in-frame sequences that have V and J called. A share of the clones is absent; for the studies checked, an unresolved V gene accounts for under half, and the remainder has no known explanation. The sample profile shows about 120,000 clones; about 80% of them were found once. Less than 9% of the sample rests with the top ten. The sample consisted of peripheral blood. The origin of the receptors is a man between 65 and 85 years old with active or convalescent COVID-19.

The CDR3 nucleotides are TGTGCCAGCAGCCCTTCAGGGGGCCGAACCTACGAGCAGTACTTC. Its translation is CASSPSGGRTYEQYF. The chain couples TRBV3-1 (or the pseudogene TRBV3-2) to TRBJ2-7; TRBD1 matches at 8 bases. Unmatched junction bases numbered 7, after V lost 4 bases and J lost 2 bases. The germline CDR1 and CDR2 sequences are LGHDT and YNNKEL (reference sequence). The CDR3 is 15 amino acids.

CDR3 sequence: CASSPGTGENSPLHF. In nucleotides, the CDR3 is TGTGCCAGCAGCCCCGGGACAGGAGAGAATTCACCCCTCCACTTT. The chain links TRBV7-9 to TRBJ1-6, with 8 bases fitting TRBD1. V trimming: 5 bases; J trimming: 7 bases; junction bases outside the gene matches: 7. Germline V gene data show CDR1 as SEHNR and CDR2 as FQNEAQ (reference sequence). The CDR3 runs 15 residues.

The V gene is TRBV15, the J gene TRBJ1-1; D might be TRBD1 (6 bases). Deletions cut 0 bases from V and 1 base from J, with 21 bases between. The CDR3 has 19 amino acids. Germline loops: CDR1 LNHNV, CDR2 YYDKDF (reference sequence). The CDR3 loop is CATSRDAGFKGQSNTEAFF. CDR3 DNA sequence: TGTGCCACCAGCAGAGATGCGGGTTTTAAGGGACAATCGAACACTGAAGCTTTCTTT. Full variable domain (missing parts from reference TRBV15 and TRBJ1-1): DAMVIQNPRYQVTQFGKPVTLSCSQTLNHNVMYWYQQKSSQAPKLLFHYYDKDFNNEADTPDNFQSRRPNTSFCFLDIRSPGLGDTAMYLCATSRDAGFKGQSNTEAFFGQGTRLTVV.

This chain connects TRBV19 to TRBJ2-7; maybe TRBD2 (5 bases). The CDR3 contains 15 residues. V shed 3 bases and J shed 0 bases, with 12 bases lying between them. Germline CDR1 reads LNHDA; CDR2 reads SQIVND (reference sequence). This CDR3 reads CASSIAGDLSYEQYF. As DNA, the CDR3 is TGTGCCAGTAGTATTGCCGGGGATCTCTCCTACGAGCAGTACTTC.

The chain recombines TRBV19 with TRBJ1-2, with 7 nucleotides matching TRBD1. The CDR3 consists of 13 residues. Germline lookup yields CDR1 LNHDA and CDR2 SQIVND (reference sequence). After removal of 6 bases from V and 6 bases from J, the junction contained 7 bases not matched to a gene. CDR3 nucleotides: TGTGCCAGTAGCCCTCGACAGGGAAATGGCTACACCTTC. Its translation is CASSPRQGNGYTF.

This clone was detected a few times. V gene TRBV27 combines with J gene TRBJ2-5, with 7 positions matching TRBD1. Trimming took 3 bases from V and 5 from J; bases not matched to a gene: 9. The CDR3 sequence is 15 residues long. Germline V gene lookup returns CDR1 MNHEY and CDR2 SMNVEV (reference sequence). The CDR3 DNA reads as TGTGCCAGCAGTTTGGAATACAGGGGTTCTGAGACCCAGTACTTC. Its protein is CASSLEYRGSETQYF.

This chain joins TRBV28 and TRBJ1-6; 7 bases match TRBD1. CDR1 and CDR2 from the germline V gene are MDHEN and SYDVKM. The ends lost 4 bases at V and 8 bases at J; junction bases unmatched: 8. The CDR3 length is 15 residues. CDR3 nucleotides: TGTGCCAGCAGTTCTCCGACAGGGTCGGATTCACCCCTCCACTTT. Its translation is CASSSPTGSDSPLHF. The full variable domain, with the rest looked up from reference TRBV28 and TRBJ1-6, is DVKVTQSSRYLVKRTGEKVFLECVQDMDHENMFWYRQDPGLGLRLIYFSYDVKMKEKGDIPEGYSVSREKKERFSLILESASTNQTSMYLCASSSPTGSDSPLHFGNGTRLTVT.

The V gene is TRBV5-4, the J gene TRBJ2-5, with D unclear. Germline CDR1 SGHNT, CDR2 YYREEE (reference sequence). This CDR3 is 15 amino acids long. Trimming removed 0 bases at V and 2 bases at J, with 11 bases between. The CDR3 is CASSLGVSLQETQYF. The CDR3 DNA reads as TGTGCCAGCAGCTTGGGAGTTTCTTTACAAGAGACCCAGTACTTC.

The CDR3 nucleotides read TGTGCCAGCAGTCGACAGGCAACTAACTATGGCTACACCTTC. Translated: CASSRQATNYGYTF. The chain is built from TRBV7-2 and TRBJ1-2; TRBD1 might be the D (6 bases). The germline V and J ends were trimmed by 6 bases and 0 bases, with 11 bases remaining between them. The CDR3 is 14 residues long. The germline V gene encodes CDR1 SGHTA and CDR2 FQGNSA.

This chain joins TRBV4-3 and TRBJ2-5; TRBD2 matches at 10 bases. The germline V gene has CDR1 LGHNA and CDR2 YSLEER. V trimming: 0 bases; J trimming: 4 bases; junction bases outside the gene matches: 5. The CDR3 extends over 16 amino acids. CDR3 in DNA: TGCGCCAGCAGCCAAGATTTGAGCGGGGGGGCAGAGACCCAGTACTTC. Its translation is CASSQDLSGGAETQYF.

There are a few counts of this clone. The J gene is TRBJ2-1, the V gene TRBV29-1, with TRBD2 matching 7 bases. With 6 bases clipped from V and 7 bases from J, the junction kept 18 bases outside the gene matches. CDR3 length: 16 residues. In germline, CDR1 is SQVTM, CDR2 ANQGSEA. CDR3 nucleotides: TGCAGCGTCACGGATAAAAAGGCGGGGGTCCTGAATGAGCAGTTCTTC. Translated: CSVTDKKAGVLNEQFF.

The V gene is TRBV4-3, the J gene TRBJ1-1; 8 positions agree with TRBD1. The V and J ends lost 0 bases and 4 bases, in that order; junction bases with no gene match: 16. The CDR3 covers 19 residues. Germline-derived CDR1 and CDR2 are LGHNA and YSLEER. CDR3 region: CASSQDQDRGALVGTEAFF. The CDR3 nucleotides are TGCGCCAGCAGCCAAGATCAAGACAGGGGAGCGTTGGTAGGCACTGAAGCTTTCTTT.

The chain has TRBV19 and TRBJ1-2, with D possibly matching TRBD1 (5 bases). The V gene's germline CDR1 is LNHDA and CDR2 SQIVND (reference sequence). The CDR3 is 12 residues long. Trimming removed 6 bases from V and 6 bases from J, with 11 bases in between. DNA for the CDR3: TGTGCCAGTAGCATGACAGTTGATGGCTACACCTTC. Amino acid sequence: CASSMTVDGYTF. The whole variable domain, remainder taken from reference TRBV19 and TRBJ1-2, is DGGITQSPKYLFRKEGQNVTLSCEQNLNHDAMYWYRQDPGQGLRLIYYSQIVNDFQKGDIAEGYSVSREKKESFPLTVTSAQKNPTAFYLCASSMTVDGYTFGSGTRLTVV.

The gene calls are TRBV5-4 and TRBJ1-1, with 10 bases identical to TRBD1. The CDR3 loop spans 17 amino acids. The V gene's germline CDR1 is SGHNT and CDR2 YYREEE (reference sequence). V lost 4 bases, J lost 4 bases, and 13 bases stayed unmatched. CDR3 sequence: CASSPDRGLMLGTEAFF. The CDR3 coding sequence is TGTGCCAGCAGCCCTGACAGGGGGCTTATGCTGGGCACTGAAGCTTTCTTT.

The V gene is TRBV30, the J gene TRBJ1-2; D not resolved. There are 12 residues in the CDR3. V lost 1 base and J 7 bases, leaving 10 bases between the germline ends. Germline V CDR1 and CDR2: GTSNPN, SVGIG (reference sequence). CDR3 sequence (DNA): TGTGCCTGGAGTGCGAACGGGTTTGGCTACACCTTC. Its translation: CAWSANGFGYTF. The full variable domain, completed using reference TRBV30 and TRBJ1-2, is SQTIHQWPATLVQPVGSPLSLECTVEGTSNPNLYWYRQAAGRGLQLLFYSVGIGQISSEVPQNLSASRPQDRQFILSSKKLLLSDSGFYLCAWSANGFGYTFGSGTRLTVV.

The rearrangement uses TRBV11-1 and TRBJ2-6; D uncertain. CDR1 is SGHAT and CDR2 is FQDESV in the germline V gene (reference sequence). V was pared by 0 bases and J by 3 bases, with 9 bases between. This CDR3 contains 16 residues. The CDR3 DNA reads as TGTGCCAGCAGCTTAGCGCAAGGAGTTGGGGCCAACGTCCTGACTTTC. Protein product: CASSLAQGVGANVLTF.

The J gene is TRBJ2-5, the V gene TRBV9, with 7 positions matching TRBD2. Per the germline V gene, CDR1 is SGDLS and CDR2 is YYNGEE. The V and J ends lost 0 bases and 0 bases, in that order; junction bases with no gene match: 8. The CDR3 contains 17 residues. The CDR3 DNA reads TGTGCCAGCAGCGTAGCCCCAGCGGGAACGTACCAAGAGACCCAGTACTTC. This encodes CASSVAPAGTYQETQYF.

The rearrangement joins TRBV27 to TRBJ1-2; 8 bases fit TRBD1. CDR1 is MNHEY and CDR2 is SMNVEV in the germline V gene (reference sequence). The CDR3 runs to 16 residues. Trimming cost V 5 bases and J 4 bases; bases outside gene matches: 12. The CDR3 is CASSPSLNGQGYGYTF. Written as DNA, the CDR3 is TGTGCCAGCAGTCCGTCCCTAAACGGACAGGGCTATGGCTACACCTTC.

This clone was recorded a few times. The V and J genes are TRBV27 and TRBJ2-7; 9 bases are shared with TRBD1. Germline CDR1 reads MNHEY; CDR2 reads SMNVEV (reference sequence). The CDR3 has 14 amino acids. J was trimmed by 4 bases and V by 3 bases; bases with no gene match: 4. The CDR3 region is CASSFQGQGYEQYF. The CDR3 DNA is TGTGCCAGCAGTTTTCAGGGACAGGGTTACGAGCAGTACTTC.

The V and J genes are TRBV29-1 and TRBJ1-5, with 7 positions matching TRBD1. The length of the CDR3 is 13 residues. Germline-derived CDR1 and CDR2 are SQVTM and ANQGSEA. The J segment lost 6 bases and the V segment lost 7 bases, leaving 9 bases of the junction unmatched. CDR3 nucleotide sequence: TGCAGCGCCGGAGGCCAGGGGGGTCAGCCCCAGCATTTT. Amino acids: CSAGGQGGQPQHF.

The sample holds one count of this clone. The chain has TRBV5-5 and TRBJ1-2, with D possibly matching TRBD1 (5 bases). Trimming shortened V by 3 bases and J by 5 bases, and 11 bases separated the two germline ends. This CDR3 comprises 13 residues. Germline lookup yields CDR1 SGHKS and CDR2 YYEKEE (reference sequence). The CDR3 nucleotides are TGTGCCAGCAGCTCAACGGGGGGGTATGGCTACACCTTC. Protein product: CASSSTGGYGYTF.

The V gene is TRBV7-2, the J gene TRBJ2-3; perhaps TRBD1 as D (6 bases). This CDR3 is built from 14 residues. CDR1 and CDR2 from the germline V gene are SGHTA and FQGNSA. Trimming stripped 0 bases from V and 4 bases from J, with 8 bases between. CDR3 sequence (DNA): TGTGCCAGCAGCTTAGCATCAGGGGCAGATACGCAGTATTTT. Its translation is CASSLASGADTQYF. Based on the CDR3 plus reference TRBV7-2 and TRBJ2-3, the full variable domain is GAGVSQSPSNKVTEKGKDVELRCDPISGHTALYWYRQSLGQGLEFLIYFQGNSAPDKSGLPSDRFSAERTGGSVSTLTIQRTQQEDSAVYLCASSLASGADTQYFGPGTRLTVL.

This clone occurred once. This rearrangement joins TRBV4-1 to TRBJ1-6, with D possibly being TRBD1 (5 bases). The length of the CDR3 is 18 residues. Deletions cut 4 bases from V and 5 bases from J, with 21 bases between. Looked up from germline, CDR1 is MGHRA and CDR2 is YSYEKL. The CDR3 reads CASSPTSPWTQNNSPLHF. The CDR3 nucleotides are TGCGCCAGCAGCCCCACCTCCCCTTGGACACAAAATAATTCACCCCTCCACTTT.

CDR3 coding DNA: TGTGCCAGCAGCTTATTACCGGGGTCACCCCTCCACTTT. This sequence encodes CASSLLPGSPLHF. The chain uses TRBV11-1 and TRBJ1-6; D is uncertain. The CDR3 is 13 amino acids. V lost 2 bases, J lost 10 bases, and 9 bases lay in between. CDR1 and CDR2 from the germline V gene are SGHAT and FQDESV (reference sequence).

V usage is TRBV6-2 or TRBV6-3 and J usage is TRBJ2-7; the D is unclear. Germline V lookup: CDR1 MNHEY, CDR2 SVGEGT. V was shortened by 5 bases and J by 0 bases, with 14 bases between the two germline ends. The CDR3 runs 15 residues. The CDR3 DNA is TGTGCCAGCAGTCAATACCCCGCAGTCTCCTACGAGCAGTACTTC. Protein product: CASSQYPAVSYEQYF.

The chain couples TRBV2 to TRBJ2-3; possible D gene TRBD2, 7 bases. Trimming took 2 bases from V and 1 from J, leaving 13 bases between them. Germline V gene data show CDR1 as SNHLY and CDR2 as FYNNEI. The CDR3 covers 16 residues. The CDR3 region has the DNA TGTGCCAGCAGTGAATTGCGAGGGGGGGGCACAGATACGCAGTATTTT. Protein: CASSELRGGGTDTQYF. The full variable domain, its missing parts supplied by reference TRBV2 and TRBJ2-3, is EPEVTQTPSHQVTQMGQEVILRCVPISNHLYFYWYRQILGQKVEFLVSFYNNEISEKSEIFDDQFSVERPDGSNFTLKIRSTKLEDSAMYFCASSELRGGGTDTQYFGPGTRLTVL.

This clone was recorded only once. The CDR3 is CASSPSRDMNGNTIYF. The DNA for the CDR3 is TGTGCCAGCTCACCGTCCCGGGACATGAATGGAAACACCATATATTTT. The rearrangement joins TRBV18 to TRBJ1-3; D perhaps matches TRBD1 (6 bases). V was cut by 3 bases and J by 3 bases, with 15 bases left in between. This CDR3 contains 16 residues. CDR1 and CDR2 (germline): KGHSH, LQKENI.